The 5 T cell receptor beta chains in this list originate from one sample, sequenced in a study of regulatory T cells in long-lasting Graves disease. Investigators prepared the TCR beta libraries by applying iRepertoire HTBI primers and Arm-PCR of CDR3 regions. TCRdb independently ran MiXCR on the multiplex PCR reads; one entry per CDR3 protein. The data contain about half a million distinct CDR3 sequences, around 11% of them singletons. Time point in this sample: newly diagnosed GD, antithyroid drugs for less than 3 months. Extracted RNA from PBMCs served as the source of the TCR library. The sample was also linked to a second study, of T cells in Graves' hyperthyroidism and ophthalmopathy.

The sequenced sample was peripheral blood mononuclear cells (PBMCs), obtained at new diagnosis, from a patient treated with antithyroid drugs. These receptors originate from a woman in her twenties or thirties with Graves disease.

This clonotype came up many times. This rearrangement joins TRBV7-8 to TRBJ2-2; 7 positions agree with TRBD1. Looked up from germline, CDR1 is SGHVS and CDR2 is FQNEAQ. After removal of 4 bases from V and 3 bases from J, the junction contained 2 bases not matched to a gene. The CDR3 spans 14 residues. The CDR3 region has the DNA TGTGCCAGCAGCTGGACAGGTTACACCGGGGAGCTGTTTTTT. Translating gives CASSWTGYTGELFF.

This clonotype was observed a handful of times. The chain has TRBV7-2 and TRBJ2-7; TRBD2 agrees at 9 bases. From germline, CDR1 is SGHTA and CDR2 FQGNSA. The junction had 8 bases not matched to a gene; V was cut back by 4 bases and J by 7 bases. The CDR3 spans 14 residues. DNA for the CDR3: TGTGCCAGCAGCTACGCTCCCACTAGCGGGGAGCAGTACTTC. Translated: CASSYAPTSGEQYF.

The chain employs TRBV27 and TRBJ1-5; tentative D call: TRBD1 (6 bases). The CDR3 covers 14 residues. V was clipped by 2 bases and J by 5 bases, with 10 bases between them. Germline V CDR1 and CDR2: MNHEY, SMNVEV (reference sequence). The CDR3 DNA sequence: TGTGCCAGCAGTTTAAGGAGGGGGGATCAGCCCCAGCATTTT. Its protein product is CASSLRRGDQPQHF.

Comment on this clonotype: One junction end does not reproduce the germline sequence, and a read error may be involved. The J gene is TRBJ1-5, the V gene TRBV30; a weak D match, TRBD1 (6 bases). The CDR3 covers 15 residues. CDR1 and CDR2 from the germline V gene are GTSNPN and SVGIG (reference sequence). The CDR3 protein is CAFRTDPGSNQPRHF. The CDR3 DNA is TGTGCCTTTCGGACAGACCCTGGGTCTAATCAGCCCCGGCATTTT.

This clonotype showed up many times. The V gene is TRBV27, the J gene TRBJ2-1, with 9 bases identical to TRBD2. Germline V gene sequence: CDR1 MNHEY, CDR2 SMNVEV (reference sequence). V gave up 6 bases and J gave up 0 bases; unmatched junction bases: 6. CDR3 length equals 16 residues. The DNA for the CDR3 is TGTGCCAGCAGACGATTAGCGGGAGACTCCTACAATGAGCAGTTCTTC. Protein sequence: CASRRLAGDSYNEQFF.